Shown below are 19 T cell receptor beta chains from a single sample sequenced in a study of vaccination and CD4 T cells after COVID-19 (dated by TCRdb to the early 2020s). The receptor library was made with PCR. Sequencing instrument: Illumina iSeq 100. TCR sequencing of DNA from cultured CD4+ T cells used the Oncomine TCR Beta short-read assay at the Johns Hopkins FTIC core. TCRdb took the public reads, trimmed them with fastp at Q25, ran MiXCR for clone calling and kept in-frame beta chains. Rows are unified per CDR3 protein, each entry keeping the most common DNA and genes. Here the sample has 20,000 to 30,000 distinct CDR3 sequences; 41% occur a single time. Of the sample, roughly 4.9% falls within the top ten clones. Taken with the paper, the label for time point translates to: late sampling 161 to 241 days after vaccination in a few convalescent patients. What this sample's treatment or condition label stands for: roughly nine-day PBMC culture with coronavirus spike peptide pools or control peptides (ViraFEST assay).

Their recognized antigens are unknown. The starting material was CD4+ T cells from blood, cultured in vitro, obtained about 7 months after SARS-CoV-2 vaccination. The source of these receptors is a human donor who had recovered from COVID-19.

This chain links TRBV7-9 with TRBJ1-3; TRBD1 agrees at 10 bases. CDR1 and CDR2 (germline): SEHNR, FQNEAQ (reference sequence). Germline trimming cut 11 bases from V and 3 bases from J; bases unmatched to any gene: 10. CDR3 length: 15 amino acids. The CDR3 DNA sequence: TGTGCCGGGCAGAGCGGACAGGGGGGTGGAAACACCATATATTTT. Protein product: CAGQSGQGGGNTIYF.

The chain combines TRBV24-1 with TRBJ2-3; 13 bases are shared with TRBD2. Germline trimming cut 4 bases from V and 4 bases from J; bases unmatched to any gene: 4. CDR3 length: 16 amino acids. CDR1 and CDR2 from the germline V gene are KGHDR and SFDVKD. This CDR3 reads CATSDLTSGRPDTQYF. As DNA, the CDR3 is TGTGCCACCAGTGACTTGACTAGCGGGAGGCCAGATACGCAGTATTTT.

This clonotype was seen a handful of times. The chain is built from TRBV20-1 and TRBJ1-1; D remains unclear. There are 13 residues in the CDR3. Trimming pared 4 bases from V and 1 base from J, leaving 10 bases between. CDR1 and CDR2 from the germline V gene are DFQATT and SNEGSKA (reference sequence). Here the CDR3 reads CSATTLGNTEAFF. The CDR3 coding sequence is TGCAGTGCTACCACCTTGGGGAACACTGAAGCTTTCTTT.

This sequence joins TRBV20-1 and TRBJ1-1; maybe TRBD1 (5 bases). The CDR3 is 15 residues long. Between the trimmed V and J ends, which lost 6 bases and 3 bases, there was a span of 20 bases. CDR1 DFQATT and CDR2 SNEGSKA come from the germline V gene (reference sequence). Here the CDR3 DNA reads TGCAGTGCCGTCGACGGCCGAAAGGGGTACACTGAAGCTTTCTTT. Its protein product is CSAVDGRKGYTEAFF.

This clonotype was seen only once. The chain has TRBV2 and TRBJ2-3; D uncertain. The CDR3 totals 14 residues. Trimming took off 1 base at V and 1 base at J, with 6 bases between the two ends. Germline assignment: CDR1 SNHLY and CDR2 FYNNEI. The CDR3 spells CASSEGMGTDTQYF. CDR3 nucleotide sequence: TGTGCCAGCAGTGAAGGGATGGGCACAGATACGCAGTATTTT.

The rearrangement joins TRBV15 to TRBJ1-1; no reliable D call. This CDR3 region has 17 residues. CDR1 and CDR2 (germline): LNHNV, YYDKDF (reference sequence). The V end lost 3 bases, the J end lost 3 bases, and 20 bases lay between the germline ends. The CDR3 loop reads CATSRGSTGEAHTEAFF. CDR3 bases: TGTGCCACCAGCAGGGGGTCTACCGGGGAGGCACACACTGAAGCTTTCTTT.

The chain carries TRBV6-1 and TRBJ1-5; TRBD1 is a possible D gene (6 bases). The CDR3 has 15 amino acids. CDR1 MNHNS and CDR2 SASEGT come from the germline V gene. V shed 7 bases and J shed 0 bases, with 13 bases lying between them. The CDR3 nucleotides are TGTGCCAGCACCATACAGGGCCATAGCAATCAGCCCCAGCATTTT. Its translation is CASTIQGHSNQPQHF.

This clonotype appeared a few times. The V call is TRBV27, the J call TRBJ1-6, with a possible D match to TRBD1 (5 bases). The CDR3 has 15 amino acids. The V and J ends lost 5 bases and 7 bases respectively, with 15 bases between them. Germline lookup yields CDR1 MNHEY and CDR2 SMNVEV (reference sequence). The CDR3 coding sequence is TGTGCCAGCAGTCCTCGGGACGAGTGGAATTCACCCCTCCACTTT. Translating it yields CASSPRDEWNSPLHF.

This chain connects TRBV7-3 to TRBJ2-3; 8 bases line up with TRBD2. Germline V gene sequence: CDR1 SGHTA, CDR2 FQGTGA. Unmatched junction bases numbered 5, after V lost 2 bases and J lost 4 bases. The CDR3 loop spans 15 amino acids. In DNA, the CDR3 is TGTGCCAGCAGCTTACGACTAGCGAAGCCAGATACGCAGTATTTT. It yields the protein CASSLRLAKPDTQYF.

This clonotype was seen only a few times. The V and J genes are TRBV7-8 and TRBJ2-7; a possible D gene is TRBD2 (6 bases). Germline-derived CDR1 and CDR2 are SGHVS and FQNEAQ. The CDR3 consists of 17 residues. The V gene lost 1 base and the J gene lost 2 bases, with 18 bases spanning the gap. The CDR3 protein is CASSLGVRLDTAYEQYF. The DNA of the CDR3 is TGTGCCAGCAGCTTAGGGGTTCGACTAGACACAGCCTACGAGCAGTACTTC.

The gene calls are TRBV4-2 and TRBJ2-5; TRBD2 agrees at 13 bases. J gave up 4 bases and V 2 bases, and 7 bases lay outside the gene matches. Germline CDR1 and CDR2: LGHNA and YNFKEQ. This CDR3 has 17 amino acids. As DNA, the CDR3 is TGTGCCAGCAGCCAAAGGACTAGCGGGGGTCAAGGAGAGACCCAGTACTTC. It translates to CASSQRTSGGQGETQYF.

The rearrangement links TRBV28 to TRBJ2-7; unclear D gene. Trimming left V 4 bases short and J 11 bases short, with 21 bases between. From germline, CDR1 is MDHEN and CDR2 SYDVKM. This CDR3 region has 14 residues. CDR3 DNA sequence: TGTGCCAGCAGTTCCCATTCCCCGGGCCTGCTGAAGTACTTC. Translated, it gives CASSSHSPGLLKYF.

In its sample, this clonotype was seen a few times. The chain joins TRBV19 to TRBJ1-5; weak D call: TRBD1 (6 bases). Trimming left V 4 bases short and J 3 bases short, with 7 bases between. The CDR3 runs 13 residues. Germline V gene sequence: CDR1 LNHDA, CDR2 SQIVND (reference sequence). The DNA for the CDR3 is TGTGCCAGTAGTAACAGGGTCAATCAGCCCCAGCATTTT. Amino acids: CASSNRVNQPQHF.

This clonotype came up a few times. This chain joins TRBV20-1 and TRBJ2-7, with 14 nucleotides matching TRBD2. The germline CDR1 and CDR2 sequences are DFQATT and SNEGSKA (reference sequence). CDR3 length equals 15 residues. V gave up 4 bases and J gave up 2 bases; unmatched junction bases: 4. The CDR3 DNA is TGCAGTGCTACCAGGACTAGCGGGAGGCCCTACGAGCAGTACTTC. Protein product: CSATRTSGRPYEQYF.

In its sample, this clonotype was seen a few times. This chain links TRBV7-9 with TRBJ1-2; a weak D match, TRBD1 (5 bases). Trimming removed 10 bases at V and 8 bases at J, with 14 bases between. Germline assignment: CDR1 SEHNR and CDR2 FQNEAQ (reference sequence). The CDR3 loop spans 11 amino acids. The CDR3 nucleotides are TGTGCCACCGACTGGGGGGGAGGCTACACCTTC. It specifies CATDWGGGYTF.

The J gene is TRBJ2-7, the V gene TRBV24-1, with 7 bases lining up with TRBD2. CDR3 length: 15 amino acids. From germline, CDR1 is KGHDR and CDR2 SFDVKD. The V segment lost 4 bases and the J segment 3 bases; nucleotides outside the gene matches: 8. CDR3 nucleotides: TGTGCCACCAGTGACCGACTAGCTCCCGACTACGAGCAGTACTTC. As protein: CATSDRLAPDYEQYF.

The chain recombines TRBV20-1 with TRBJ2-5; D is tentatively TRBD1 or TRBD2 (5 bases each). Per the germline V gene, CDR1 is DFQATT and CDR2 is SNEGSKA (reference sequence). This CDR3 spans 14 amino acids. With 6 bases removed from V and 4 bases from J, the gap between germline ends came to 18 bases. The CDR3 nucleotides read TGCAGTGCCGATGAGGGGCGCGGTCGAGAGACCCAGTACTTC. Translated: CSADEGRGRETQYF.

The V gene is TRBV11-2, the J gene TRBJ1-2; possible D gene TRBD1, 5 bases. The germline V gene encodes CDR1 SGHAT and CDR2 FQNNGV. This CDR3 is 13 amino acids long. Trimming removed 0 bases at V and 5 bases at J, with 7 bases between. The chain's CDR3 is CASSLEQGYGYTF. In nucleotides, the CDR3 is TGTGCCAGCAGCTTAGAGCAGGGTTATGGCTACACCTTC.

The sample holds a few counts of this clonotype. The gene calls are TRBV19 and TRBJ2-5, with D uncertain. The CDR3 has 13 amino acids. With 4 bases removed from V and 2 bases from J, the gap between germline ends came to 8 bases. From germline, CDR1 is LNHDA and CDR2 SQIVND (reference sequence). The CDR3 loop is CASSRSGQETQYF. The DNA of the CDR3 is TGTGCCAGTAGTAGGTCAGGACAAGAGACCCAGTACTTC.